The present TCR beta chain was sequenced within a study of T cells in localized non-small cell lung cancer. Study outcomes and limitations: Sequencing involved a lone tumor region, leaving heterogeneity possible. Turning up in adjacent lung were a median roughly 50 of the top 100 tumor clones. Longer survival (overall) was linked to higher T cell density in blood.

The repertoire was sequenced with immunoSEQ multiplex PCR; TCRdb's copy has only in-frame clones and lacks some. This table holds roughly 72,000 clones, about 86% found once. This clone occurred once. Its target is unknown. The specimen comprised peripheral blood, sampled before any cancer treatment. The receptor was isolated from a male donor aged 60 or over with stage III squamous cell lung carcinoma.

The CDR3 DNA sequence: TGTGCCAGCAGCCCGCGGGGGGCGAACACCGGGGAGCTGTTTTTT. Translated: CASSPRGANTGELFF. The rearrangement uses TRBV9 and TRBJ2-2; 8 bases fit TRBD2. V dropped 4 bases and J dropped 0; count of bases not matched to a gene: 2. This CDR3 comprises 15 residues. CDR1 SGDLS and CDR2 YYNGEE come from the germline V gene.